These T cell receptor beta chains were read from a single sample in a study of cytomegalovirus exposure and HLA in healthy donors. The repertoire was sequenced with immunoSEQ multiplex PCR; TCRdb's copy has only in-frame clones and lacks some. The sample contains about 95,000 clones, about 77% of which appear only once. Sequencing was done on a sample of PBMCs. These receptors all stem from a woman aged 40 to 50 in good health and CMV-seronegative. The CDR3 runs from the conserved cysteine through the conserved F or W. The order of the fields is clone size, V gene, D gene, J gene, CDR3 protein, CDR3 DNA. D genes are given only for firm matches. Part of the rows lack a size; the others show once, few, many or a class for expanded clones.

clone_size: .
v_call: TRBV28
d_call: .
j_call: TRBJ1-1
cdr3_aa: CASSYRAEAFF
cdr3_nt: TGTGCCAGCAGTTACAGGGCAGAAGCTTTCTTT

clone_size: .
v_call: TRBV2
d_call: .
j_call: TRBJ1-1
cdr3_aa: CASRAGRNTEAFF
cdr3_nt: TGTGCCAGCAGGGCGGGTCGGAACACTGAAGCTTTCTTT

clone_size: .
v_call: TRBV7-6
d_call: .
j_call: TRBJ1-4
cdr3_aa: CASSHQGEKLFF
cdr3_nt: TGTGCCAGCAGCCATCAGGGTGAAAAACTGTTTTTT

clone_size: .
v_call: TRBV2
d_call: .
j_call: TRBJ1-4
cdr3_aa: CASLSVNRVGEKLFF
cdr3_nt: TGTGCCAGCCTGAGCGTTAACAGGGTCGGGGAAAAACTGTTTTTT

clone_size: once
v_call: TRBV27
d_call: .
j_call: TRBJ1-1
cdr3_aa: CASSLGLRMNTEAFF
cdr3_nt: TGTGCCAGCAGTTTAGGCCTCAGGATGAACACTGAAGCTTTCTTT

clone_size: .
v_call: TRBV2
d_call: TRBD2
j_call: TRBJ2-2
cdr3_aa: CASSEGLAGWVNTGELFF
cdr3_nt: TGTGCCAGCAGTGAAGGACTAGCGGGGTGGGTAAACACCGGGGAGCTGTTTTTT

clone_size: .
v_call: TRBV19
d_call: TRBD1
j_call: TRBJ2-1
cdr3_aa: CASSMTGYNEQFF
cdr3_nt: TGTGCCAGTAGTATGACAGGGTACAATGAGCAGTTCTTC

clone_size: .
v_call: TRBV7-3
d_call: TRBD1
j_call: TRBJ1-1
cdr3_aa: CASRDRANTEAFF
cdr3_nt: TGTGCCAGCAGGGACAGGGCGAACACTGAAGCTTTCTTT

clone_size: once
v_call: TRBV7-2
d_call: TRBD2
j_call: TRBJ2-5
cdr3_aa: CASSPGLARETQYF
cdr3_nt: TGTGCCAGCAGCCCCGGACTAGCGAGAGAGACCCAGTACTTC

clone_size: .
v_call: TRBV4-3
d_call: TRBD1
j_call: TRBJ1-2
cdr3_aa: CASSHTGTGSYGYTF
cdr3_nt: TGCGCCAGCAGCCATACCGGGACAGGATCATATGGCTACACCTTC

clone_size: .
v_call: TRBV5-1
d_call: TRBD2
j_call: TRBJ2-2
cdr3_aa: CASSLGLAGPGGPGELFF
cdr3_nt: TGCGCCAGCAGCTTGGGACTAGCGGGGCCTGGCGGTCCCGGGGAGCTGTTTTTT

clone_size: .
v_call: TRBV14
d_call: .
j_call: TRBJ2-5
cdr3_aa: CASSQDLRGAGTQYF
cdr3_nt: TGTGCCAGCAGCCAAGACCTCCGGGGGGCAGGGACCCAGTACTTC

clone_size: .
v_call: TRBV29-1
d_call: .
j_call: TRBJ2-5
cdr3_aa: CSSQAGVGSQETQYF
cdr3_nt: TGCAGCTCCCAAGCCGGGGTCGGGAGCCAAGAGACCCAGTACTTC

clone_size: .
v_call: TRBV7-9
d_call: .
j_call: TRBJ2-7
cdr3_aa: CASSPREISYEQYF
cdr3_nt: TGTGCCAGCAGCCCTCGGGAGATCTCCTACGAGCAGTACTTC

clone_size: few
v_call: TRBV7-9
d_call: .
j_call: TRBJ1-2
cdr3_aa: CASNVDSGLGYGYTF
cdr3_nt: TGTGCCAGCAACGTCGATTCTGGGCTGGGCTATGGCTACACCTTC

clone_size: .
v_call: TRBV18
d_call: TRBD2
j_call: TRBJ2-7
cdr3_aa: CASSPAGGSTYEQYF
cdr3_nt: TGTGCCAGCTCACCGGCGGGGGGGAGTACCTACGAGCAGTACTTC

clone_size: .
v_call: TRBV29-1
d_call: .
j_call: TRBJ1-1
cdr3_aa: CSVLGGALRAFF
cdr3_nt: TGCAGCGTTCTAGGGGGGGCGCTGAGAGCTTTCTTT

clone_size: .
v_call: TRBV28
d_call: TRBD1
j_call: TRBJ1-2
cdr3_aa: CASKRTGGGGYTF
cdr3_nt: TGTGCCAGCAAAAGGACAGGGGGTGGTGGCTACACCTTC

clone_size: .
v_call: TRBV7-2
d_call: .
j_call: TRBJ1-1
cdr3_aa: CASSRFPEAENTEAFF
cdr3_nt: TGTGCCAGCAGCCGCTTCCCTGAAGCCGAGAACACTGAAGCTTTCTTT

clone_size: .
v_call: TRBV30
d_call: .
j_call: TRBJ1-1
cdr3_aa: CAWSLGANTEAFF
cdr3_nt: TGTGCCTGGAGTTTGGGGGCGAACACTGAAGCTTTCTTT

clone_size: .
v_call: TRBV12-5
d_call: TRBD1
j_call: TRBJ1-1
cdr3_aa: CASGGQGFAEAFF
cdr3_nt: TGTGCTAGTGGCGGACAGGGGTTCGCTGAAGCTTTCTTT

clone_size: .
v_call: TRBV29-1
d_call: .
j_call: TRBJ2-7
cdr3_aa: CSAREGGSEYEQYF
cdr3_nt: TGCAGCGCTAGGGAGGGGGGGTCGGAGTACGAGCAGTACTTC

clone_size: few
v_call: TRBV6-6
d_call: TRBD2
j_call: TRBJ2-1
cdr3_aa: CASEWDYTYNEQFF
cdr3_nt: TGTGCCAGCGAGTGGGACTACACTTACAATGAGCAGTTCTTC

clone_size: .
v_call: TRBV11-2
d_call: TRBD1
j_call: TRBJ2-1
cdr3_aa: CASSRDSVNNEQFF
cdr3_nt: TGTGCCAGCAGCAGGGACAGCGTGAATAATGAGCAGTTCTTC

clone_size: .
v_call: TRBV9
d_call: .
j_call: TRBJ1-1
cdr3_aa: CASSVAAQGEAFF
cdr3_nt: TGTGCCAGCAGCGTAGCAGCCCAGGGTGAAGCTTTCTTT

clone_size: .
v_call: TRBV18
d_call: TRBD1
j_call: TRBJ2-5
cdr3_aa: CASSPSTGLETQYF
cdr3_nt: TGTGCCAGCTCACCGTCGACAGGGTTAGAGACCCAGTACTTC

clone_size: .
v_call: TRBV19
d_call: .
j_call: TRBJ1-6
cdr3_aa: CASSRELDSPLHF
cdr3_nt: TGTGCCAGTAGCAGGGAACTCGATTCACCCCTCCACTTT

clone_size: .
v_call: TRBV27
d_call: .
j_call: TRBJ2-7
cdr3_aa: CASSPSGGAYEQYF
cdr3_nt: TGTGCCAGCAGTCCCTCGGGCGGGGCATACGAGCAGTACTTC

clone_size: .
v_call: TRBV29-1
d_call: .
j_call: TRBJ1-1
cdr3_aa: CSVEQVEAFF
cdr3_nt: TGCAGCGTTGAACAGGTGGAAGCTTTCTTT

clone_size: once
v_call: TRBV9
d_call: TRBD1
j_call: TRBJ1-2
cdr3_aa: CASSPRDRGGYTF
cdr3_nt: TGTGCCAGCAGCCCCCGGGACAGGGGCGGCTACACCTTC

clone_size: .
v_call: TRBV7-2
d_call: .
j_call: TRBJ2-5
cdr3_aa: CASSLGGRTQYF
cdr3_nt: TGTGCCAGCAGCTTGGGGGGTAGAACCCAGTACTTC

clone_size: .
v_call: TRBV2
d_call: .
j_call: TRBJ2-7
cdr3_aa: CASSDVPTGSYEQYF
cdr3_nt: TGTGCCAGCAGTGATGTCCCGACAGGAAGCTACGAGCAGTACTTC

clone_size: .
v_call: TRBV11-2
d_call: .
j_call: TRBJ1-2
cdr3_aa: CASSPNTKYGYTF
cdr3_nt: TGTGCCAGCAGCCCCAACACGAAATATGGCTACACCTTC

clone_size: .
v_call: TRBV29-1
d_call: .
j_call: TRBJ2-4
cdr3_aa: CSVESGAKNIQYF
cdr3_nt: TGCAGCGTTGAATCAGGGGCCAAAAACATTCAGTACTTC

clone_size: .
v_call: TRBV12-2
d_call: .
j_call: TRBJ2-6
cdr3_aa: CASRSTGTGDSGANVLTF
cdr3_nt: TGTGCAAGTCGCTCCACCGGGACAGGGGATTCTGGGGCCAACGTCCTGACTTTC

clone_size: .
v_call: TRBV11-2
d_call: TRBD1
j_call: TRBJ2-3
cdr3_aa: CASSSTGSASTDTQYF
cdr3_nt: TGTGCCAGCAGCTCGACAGGGAGCGCTAGCACAGATACGCAGTATTTT

clone_size: .
v_call: TRBV4-3
d_call: .
j_call: TRBJ2-2
cdr3_aa: CASSQFRGSGAGELFF
cdr3_nt: TGCGCCAGCAGCCAATTTAGGGGCTCGGGAGCCGGGGAGCTGTTTTTT

clone_size: few
v_call: TRBV6-4
d_call: TRBD2
j_call: TRBJ2-1
cdr3_aa: CASSRTSEGEQFF
cdr3_nt: TGTGCCAGCAGTAGGACTAGCGAGGGTGAGCAGTTCTTC

clone_size: .
v_call: TRBV23-1
d_call: TRBD1
j_call: TRBJ1-2
cdr3_aa: CASSPPRGNILTNTF
cdr3_nt: TGCGCCAGCAGTCCGCCCAGGGGGAATATCCTCACTAACACCTTC

clone_size: few
v_call: TRBV6-5
d_call: .
j_call: TRBJ1-4
cdr3_aa: CASSLYRDANEKLFF
cdr3_nt: TGTGCCAGCAGCCTATACAGGGACGCTAATGAAAAACTGTTTTTT

clone_size: .
v_call: TRBV6-5
d_call: .
j_call: TRBJ1-2
cdr3_aa: CASSRGPGDYGYTF
cdr3_nt: TGTGCCAGCAGTAGGGGACCGGGGGACTATGGCTACACCTTC

clone_size: .
v_call: TRBV2
d_call: .
j_call: TRBJ1-1
cdr3_aa: CASRPLRDGTAFF
cdr3_nt: TGTGCCAGCAGGCCACTCCGGGATGGTACGGCTTTCTTT

clone_size: few
v_call: TRBV5-4
d_call: TRBD1
j_call: TRBJ2-1
cdr3_aa: CASSLGGQGANEQFF
cdr3_nt: TGTGCCAGCAGCTTGGGAGGACAGGGGGCCAATGAGCAGTTCTTC

clone_size: .
v_call: TRBV5-1
d_call: TRBD2
j_call: TRBJ2-7
cdr3_aa: CASSLGAGPYEQYF
cdr3_nt: TGCGCCAGCAGCTTGGGAGCGGGACCCTACGAGCAGTACTTC

clone_size: .
v_call: TRBV15
d_call: .
j_call: TRBJ1-2
cdr3_aa: CATSREGLTGLSGYTF
cdr3_nt: TGTGCCACCAGCAGAGAGGGACTGACGGGCCTCTCGGGCTACACCTTC

clone_size: .
v_call: TRBV7-9
d_call: .
j_call: TRBJ1-6
cdr3_aa: CAGEVSHLHF
cdr3_nt: TGTGCCGGTGAAGTTAGTCACCTCCACTTT

clone_size: .
v_call: TRBV7-9
d_call: .
j_call: TRBJ2-6
cdr3_aa: CASSLATGGAGANVLTF
cdr3_nt: TGTGCCAGCAGCCTCGCTACAGGCGGGGCTGGGGCCAACGTCCTGACTTTC

clone_size: .
v_call: TRBV25-1
d_call: .
j_call: TRBJ2-2
cdr3_aa: CASSEASYAGELFF
cdr3_nt: TGTGCCAGCAGTGAGGCCAGTTATGCCGGGGAGCTGTTTTTT

clone_size: .
v_call: TRBV19
d_call: .
j_call: TRBJ1-5
cdr3_aa: CASSMSTRGNQPQHF
cdr3_nt: TGTGCCAGTAGTATGAGTACGAGGGGCAATCAGCCCCAGCATTTT

clone_size: once
v_call: TRBV6-5
d_call: .
j_call: TRBJ1-2
cdr3_aa: CASTSGTNYGYTF
cdr3_nt: TGTGCCAGCACTTCCGGGACTAACTATGGCTACACCTTC